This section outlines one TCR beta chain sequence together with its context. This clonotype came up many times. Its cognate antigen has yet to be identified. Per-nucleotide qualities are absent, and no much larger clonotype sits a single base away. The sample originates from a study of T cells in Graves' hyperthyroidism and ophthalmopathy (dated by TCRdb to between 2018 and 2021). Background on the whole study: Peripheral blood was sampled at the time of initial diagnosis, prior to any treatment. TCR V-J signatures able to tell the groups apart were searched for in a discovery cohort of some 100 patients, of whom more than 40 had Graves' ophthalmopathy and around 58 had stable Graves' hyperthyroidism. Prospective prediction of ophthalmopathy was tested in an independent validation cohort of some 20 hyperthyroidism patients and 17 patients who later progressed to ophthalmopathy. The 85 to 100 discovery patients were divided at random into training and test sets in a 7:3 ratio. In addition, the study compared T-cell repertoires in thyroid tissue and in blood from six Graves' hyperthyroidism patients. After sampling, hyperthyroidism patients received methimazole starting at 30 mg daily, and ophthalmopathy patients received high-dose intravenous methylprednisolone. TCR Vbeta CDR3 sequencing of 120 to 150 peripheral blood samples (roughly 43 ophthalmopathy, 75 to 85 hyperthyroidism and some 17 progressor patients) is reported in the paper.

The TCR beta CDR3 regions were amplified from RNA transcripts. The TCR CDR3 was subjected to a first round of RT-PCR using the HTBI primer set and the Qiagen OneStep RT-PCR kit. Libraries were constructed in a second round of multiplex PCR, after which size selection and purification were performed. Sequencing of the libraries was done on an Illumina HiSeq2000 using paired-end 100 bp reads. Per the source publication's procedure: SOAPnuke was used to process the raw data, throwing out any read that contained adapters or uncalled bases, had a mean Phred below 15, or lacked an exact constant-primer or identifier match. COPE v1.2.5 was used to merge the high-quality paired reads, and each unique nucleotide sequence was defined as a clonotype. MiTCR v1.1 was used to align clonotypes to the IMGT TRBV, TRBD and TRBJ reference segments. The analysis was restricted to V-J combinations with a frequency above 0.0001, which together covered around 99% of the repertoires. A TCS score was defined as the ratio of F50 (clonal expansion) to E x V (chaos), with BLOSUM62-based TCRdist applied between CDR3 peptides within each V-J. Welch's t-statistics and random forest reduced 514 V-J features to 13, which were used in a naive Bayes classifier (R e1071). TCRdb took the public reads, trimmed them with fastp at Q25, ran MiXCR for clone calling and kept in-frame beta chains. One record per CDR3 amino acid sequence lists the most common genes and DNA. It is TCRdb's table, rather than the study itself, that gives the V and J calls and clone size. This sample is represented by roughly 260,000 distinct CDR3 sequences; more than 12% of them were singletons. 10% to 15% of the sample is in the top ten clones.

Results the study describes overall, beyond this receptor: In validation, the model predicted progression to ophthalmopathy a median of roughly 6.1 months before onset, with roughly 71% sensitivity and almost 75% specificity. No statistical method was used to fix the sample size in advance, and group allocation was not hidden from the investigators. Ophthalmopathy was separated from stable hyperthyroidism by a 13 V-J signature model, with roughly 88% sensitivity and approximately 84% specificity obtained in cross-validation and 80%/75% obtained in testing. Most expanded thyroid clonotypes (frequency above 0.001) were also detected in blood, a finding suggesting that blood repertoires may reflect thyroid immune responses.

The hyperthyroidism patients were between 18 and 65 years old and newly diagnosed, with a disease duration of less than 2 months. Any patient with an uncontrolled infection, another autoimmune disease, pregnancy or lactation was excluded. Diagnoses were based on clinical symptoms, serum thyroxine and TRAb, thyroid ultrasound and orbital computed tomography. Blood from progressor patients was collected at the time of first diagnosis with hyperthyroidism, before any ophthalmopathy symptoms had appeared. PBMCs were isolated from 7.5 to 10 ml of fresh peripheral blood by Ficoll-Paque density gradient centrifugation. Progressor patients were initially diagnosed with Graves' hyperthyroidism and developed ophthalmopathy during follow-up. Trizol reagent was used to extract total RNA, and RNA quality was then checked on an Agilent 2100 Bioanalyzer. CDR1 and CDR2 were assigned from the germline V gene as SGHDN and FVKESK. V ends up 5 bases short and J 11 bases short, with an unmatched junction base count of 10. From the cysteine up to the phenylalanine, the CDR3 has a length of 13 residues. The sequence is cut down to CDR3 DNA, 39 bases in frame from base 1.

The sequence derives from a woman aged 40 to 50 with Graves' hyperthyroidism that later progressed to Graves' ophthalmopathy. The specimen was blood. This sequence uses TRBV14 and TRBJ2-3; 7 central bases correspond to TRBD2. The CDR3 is CASSSHAGVKQYF. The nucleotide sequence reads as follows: TGTGCCAGCAGCAGTCACGCGGGAGTCAAGCAGTATTTT. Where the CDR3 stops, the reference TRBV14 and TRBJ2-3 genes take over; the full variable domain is EAGVTQFPSHSVIEKGQTVTLRCDPISGHDNLYWYRRVMGKEIKFLLHFVKESKQDESGMPNNRFLAERTGGTYSTLKVQPAELEDSGVYFCASSSHAGVKQYFGPGTRLTVL.